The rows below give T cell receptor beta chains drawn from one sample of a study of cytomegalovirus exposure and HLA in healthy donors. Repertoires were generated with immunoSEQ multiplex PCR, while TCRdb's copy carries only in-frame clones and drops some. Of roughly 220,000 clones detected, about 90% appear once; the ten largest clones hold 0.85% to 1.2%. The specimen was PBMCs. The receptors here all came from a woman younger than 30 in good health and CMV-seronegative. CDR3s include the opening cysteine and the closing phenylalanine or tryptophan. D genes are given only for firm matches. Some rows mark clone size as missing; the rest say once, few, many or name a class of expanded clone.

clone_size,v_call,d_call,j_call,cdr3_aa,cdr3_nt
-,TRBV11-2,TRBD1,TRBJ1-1,CASSPGTGSRSTEAFF,TGTGCCAGCAGCCCGGGGACAGGGAGCCGGAGCACTGAAGCTTTCTTT
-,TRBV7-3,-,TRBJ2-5,CASSSGSQETQYF,TGTGCCAGCAGCTCCGGGTCCCAAGAGACCCAGTACTTC
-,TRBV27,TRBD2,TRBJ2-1,CASSLGSGRERRHNEQFF,TGTGCCAGCAGTTTGGGAAGCGGGAGGGAGAGAAGGCACAATGAGCAGTTCTTC
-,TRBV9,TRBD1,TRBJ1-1,CASSNRDSMNTEAFF,TGTGCCAGCAGCAACCGGGACAGCATGAACACTGAAGCTTTCTTT
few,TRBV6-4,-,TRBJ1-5,CASSQDSNQPQHF,TGTGCCAGCAGCCAGGATAGCAATCAGCCCCAGCATTTT
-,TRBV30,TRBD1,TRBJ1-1,CASTGGGLNTEAFF,TGTGCCTCCACAGGGGGCGGGTTAAACACTGAAGCTTTCTTT
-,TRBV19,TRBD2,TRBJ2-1,CASSPPSGRPLNEQFF,TGTGCCAGTAGTCCCCCTAGCGGGAGGCCCCTCAATGAGCAGTTCTTC
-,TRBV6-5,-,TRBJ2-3,CATMNVLVADTQYF,TGTGCCACCATGAACGTCCTGGTAGCAGATACGCAGTATTTT
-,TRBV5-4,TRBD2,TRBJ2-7,CASSPGLAGYEIYEQYF,TGTGCCAGCAGCCCGGGACTAGCGGGATACGAAATCTACGAGCAGTACTTC
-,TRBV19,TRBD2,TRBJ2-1,CASSSAGGWDSYNEQFF,TGTGCCAGTAGTAGTGCGGGAGGGTGGGACTCCTACAATGAGCAGTTCTTC
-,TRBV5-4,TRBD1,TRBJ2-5,CASSSRQGEETQYF,TGTGCCAGCAGCTCACGACAGGGCGAAGAGACCCAGTACTTC
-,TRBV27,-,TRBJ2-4,CASSPGGRLAKNIQYF,TGTGCCAGCAGTCCCGGGGGTAGACTAGCCAAAAACATTCAGTACTTC
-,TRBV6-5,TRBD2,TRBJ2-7,CASRLGLAASYEQYF,TGTGCCAGCCGTCTAGGACTAGCGGCCTCCTACGAGCAGTACTTC
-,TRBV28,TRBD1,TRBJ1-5,CASSRGQNSNQPQHF,TGTGCCAGCAGTAGGGGACAGAATAGCAATCAGCCCCAGCATTTT
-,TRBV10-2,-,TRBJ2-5,CASSAYGREETQYF,TGCGCCAGCAGTGCCTACGGCAGGGAAGAGACCCAGTACTTC
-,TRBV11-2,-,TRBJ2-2,CASSFRGSGELFF,TGTGCCAGCAGCTTTCGGGGGTCCGGGGAGCTGTTTTTT
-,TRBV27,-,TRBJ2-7,CASRTLANEQYF,TGTGCCAGCAGGACGCTAGCGAACGAGCAGTACTTC
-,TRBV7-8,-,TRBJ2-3,CASSRETGATDTQYF,TGTGCCAGCAGCCGAGAGACAGGCGCGACAGATACGCAGTATTTT
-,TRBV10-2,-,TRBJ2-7,CASSDSGSYEQYF,TGCGCCAGCAGTGATTCGGGCTCCTACGAGCAGTACTTC
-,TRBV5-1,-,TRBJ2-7,CASRVGVEQYF,TGCGCCAGCAGGGTCGGGGTCGAGCAGTACTTC
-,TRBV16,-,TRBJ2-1,CASSPLAGRRDEQFF,TGTGCCAGCAGCCCTCTTGCGGGGAGGAGGGATGAGCAGTTCTTC
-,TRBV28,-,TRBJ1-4,CASSETVEKLFF,TGTGCCAGCAGCGAGACAGTAGAAAAACTGTTTTTT
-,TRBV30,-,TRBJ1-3,CATPHQASSGNTIYF,TGTGCCACCCCCCACCAGGCCTCCTCTGGAAACACCATATATTTT
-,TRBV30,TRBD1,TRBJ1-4,CAWTGGGEKLFF,TGTGCCTGGACAGGGGGCGGTGAAAAACTGTTTTTT
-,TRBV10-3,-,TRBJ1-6,CASSRPGTGKSPLHF,TGTGCCAGCAGTCGTCCCGGGACTGGGAAATCACCCCTCCACTTT
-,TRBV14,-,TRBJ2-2,CASSQERGTGELFF,TGTGCCAGCAGCCAAGAGCGGGGTACCGGGGAGCTGTTTTTT
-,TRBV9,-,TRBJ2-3,CASSVGSVLTDTQYF,TGTGCCAGCAGCGTAGGGTCGGTACTCACAGATACGCAGTATTTT
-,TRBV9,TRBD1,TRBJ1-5,CASSVGQGENQPQHF,TGTGCCAGCAGCGTTGGACAGGGGGAGAATCAGCCCCAGCATTTT
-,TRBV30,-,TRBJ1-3,CACGGFHTIYF,TGTGCCTGTGGCGGATTCCACACCATATATTTT
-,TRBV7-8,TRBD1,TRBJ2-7,CASSSPDRGPRRERYEQYF,TGTGCCAGCAGCTCACCAGACAGGGGGCCTCGAAGGGAGCGATACGAGCAGTACTTC
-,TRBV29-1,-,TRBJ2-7,CSVEVYQGITYEQYF,TGCAGCGTTGAAGTATATCAGGGAATTACCTACGAGCAGTACTTC
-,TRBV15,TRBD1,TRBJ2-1,CATSRVQGAYNEQFF,TGTGCCACCAGCAGAGTTCAGGGGGCCTACAATGAGCAGTTCTTC
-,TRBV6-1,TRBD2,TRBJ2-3,CASSVTGGTATTDTQYF,TGTGCCAGCAGTGTTACGGGGGGGACTGCCACCACAGATACGCAGTATTTT
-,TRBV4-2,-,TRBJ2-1,CASSPTDSYNEQFF,TGTGCCAGCAGCCCAACGGACAGCTACAATGAGCAGTTCTTC
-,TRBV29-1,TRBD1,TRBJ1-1,CSVATGMATEAFF,TGCAGCGTCGCGACAGGGATGGCCACTGAAGCTTTCTTT
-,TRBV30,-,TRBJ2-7,CAYRGGRSYEQYF,TGTGCCTACCGAGGGGGTAGGTCCTACGAGCAGTACTTC
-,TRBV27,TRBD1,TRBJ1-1,CASSLWDRGRVTEAFF,TGTGCCAGCAGTTTATGGGACAGGGGCAGGGTCACTGAAGCTTTCTTT
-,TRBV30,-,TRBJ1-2,CAWSRGQNPSLNYGYTF,TGTGCCTGGAGTAGAGGGCAGAACCCTTCATTAAACTATGGCTACACCTTC
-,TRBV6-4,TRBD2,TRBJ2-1,CASSPTSGYYNEQFF,TGTGCCAGCAGCCCGACTAGCGGGTATTACAATGAGCAGTTCTTC
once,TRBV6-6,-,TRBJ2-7,CASSYSSNEQYF,TGTGCCAGCAGTTACTCGTCTAACGAGCAGTACTTC
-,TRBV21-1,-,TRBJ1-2,CAIKGHRNYGYTF,TGTGCCATCAAGGGACACAGAAACTATGGCTACACCTTC
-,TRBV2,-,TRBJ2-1,CASTALGSSYNEQFF,TGTGCCAGCACCGCGCTAGGGAGCTCCTACAATGAGCAGTTCTTC
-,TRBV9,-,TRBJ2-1,CASSVGLDGYNEQFF,TGTGCCAGCAGCGTAGGACTAGACGGCTACAATGAGCAGTTCTTC
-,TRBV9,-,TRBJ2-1,CASSQYNEQFF,TGTGCCAGCAGCCAGTACAATGAGCAGTTCTTC
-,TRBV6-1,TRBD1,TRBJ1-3,CAIKEQGWRNTIYF,TGTGCCATCAAAGAACAGGGGTGGCGAAACACCATATATTTT
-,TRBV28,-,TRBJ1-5,CASSFQNRDRYSNQPQHF,TGTGCCAGCAGTTTTCAGAACAGGGACCGTTATAGCAATCAGCCCCAGCATTTT
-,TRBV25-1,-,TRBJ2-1,CASSPFSEQPYNEQFF,TGTGCCAGCAGTCCTTTCTCGGAGCAGCCCTACAATGAGCAGTTCTTC
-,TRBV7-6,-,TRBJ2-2,CASSLEPTGPRTGELFF,TGTGCCAGCAGCTTAGAACCGACAGGTCCTAGAACCGGGGAGCTGTTTTTT